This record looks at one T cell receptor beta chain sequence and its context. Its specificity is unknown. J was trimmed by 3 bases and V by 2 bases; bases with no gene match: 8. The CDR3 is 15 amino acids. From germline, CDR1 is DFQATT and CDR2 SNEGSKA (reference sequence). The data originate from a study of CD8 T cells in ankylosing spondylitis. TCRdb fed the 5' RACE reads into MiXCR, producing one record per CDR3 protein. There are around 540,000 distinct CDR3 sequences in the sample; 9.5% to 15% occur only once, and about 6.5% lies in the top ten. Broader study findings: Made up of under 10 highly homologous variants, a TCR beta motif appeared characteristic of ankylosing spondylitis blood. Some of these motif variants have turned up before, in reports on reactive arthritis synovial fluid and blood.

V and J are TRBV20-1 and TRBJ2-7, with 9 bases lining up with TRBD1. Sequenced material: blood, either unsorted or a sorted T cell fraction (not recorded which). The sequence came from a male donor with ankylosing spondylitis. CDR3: CSARSPGQGGYEQYV. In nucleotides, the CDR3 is TGCAGTGCTAGATCCCCGGGACAGGGAGGCTACGAGCAGTACGTC.